This T cell receptor beta chain was identified during a study of lymphopenia after photon versus proton radiotherapy. Details on this clone: Its antigen is not known.

Germline CDR1 and CDR2: SEHNR and FQNEAQ (reference sequence). Trimming left V 7 bases short and J 6 bases short, with 15 bases between. The length of the CDR3 is 13 residues. General study points: In patients who died, overall survival fell as post-nadir TCR diversity dropped more. Relative stability marked proton patients; photon patients lost diversity and naive cells. Oligoclonal CD8+ Temra expansion after nadir drove photon patients' diversity drop.

Using immunoSEQ multiplex PCR, the repertoire was profiled, and TCRdb retains in-frame clones only, with some absent. The sample has 15,000 to 20,000 clones, 75% to 90% seen once. The sequence was collected from a woman aged 55-69 years with cholangiocarcinoma. Some clones in this sample may be carry-over from other donors' samples. The chain has TRBV7-9 and TRBJ1-2; D unclear. The sample was peripheral blood, taken from a patient treated with proton-based radiotherapy. The CDR3 is CASTSPGKDGYTF. DNA of the CDR3: TGTGCCAGCACAAGTCCCGGGAAGGATGGCTACACCTTC.